This paragraph covers one T cell receptor (beta chain) sequence. Antigen: not known. The repertoire was sequenced with immunoSEQ multiplex PCR; TCRdb's copy has only in-frame clones and lacks some. The table shows roughly 90,000 clones, with approximately 91% occurring only once. This record belongs to a study of OX40 agonist ivuxolimab in advanced cancers. General study points: Circulating CD4+ and CD8+ T cells showed clonal expansion by week 6 at 0.1 to 3.0 mg/kg.

The clonotype was recovered from an adult with an advanced solid tumor such as melanoma, head and neck, liver or kidney cancer. Here the sequenced sample was CD4+ or CD8+ T cells sorted from blood, taken in a trial of the OX40 agonist ivuxolimab.

DNA of the CDR3: TGCGCCAGCAGCCTGGGGGTCTCTGGAAACACCATATATTTT. Translated: CASSLGVSGNTIYF. V usage is TRBV4-1 and J usage is TRBJ1-3, with D maybe TRBD1 (5 bases). Germline V CDR1 and CDR2: MGHRA, YSYEKL. The CDR3 loop spans 14 amino acids. Trimming took 4 bases from V and 0 from J, leaving 7 bases between them.